The 25 T cell receptor beta chains below were found in one sample sequenced in a study of blood T cell repertoires in COVID-19. Profiled with immunoSEQ multiplex PCR; TCRdb holds only in-frame clones, not every one. In the table there are about 140,000 clones, 60% to 85% of which are singletons. The sequencing sample was made of peripheral blood. Source of these receptors: a woman aged 80 or over with active or convalescent COVID-19.

The rearrangement joins TRBV28 to TRBJ2-7, with D tentatively TRBD1 (6 bases). The CDR3 covers 15 residues. Germline V gene data show CDR1 as MDHEN and CDR2 as SYDVKM. Trimming shortened V by 4 bases and J by 1 base, and 14 bases separated the two germline ends. CDR3 sequence (DNA): TGTGCCAGCAGTTCATCCGGGACACCATCCTACGAGCAGTACTTC. Residues: CASSSSGTPSYEQYF.

This clone came up once. This rearrangement joins TRBV19 to TRBJ1-1; perhaps TRBD1 as D (6 bases). V shed 6 bases and J shed 1 base, with 9 bases lying between them. CDR3 length equals 13 residues. Germline CDR1 LNHDA, CDR2 SQIVND (reference sequence). CDR3 DNA sequence: TGTGCCAGTAGGGTGGACAGGAACACTGAAGCTTTCTTT. Amino acid sequence: CASRVDRNTEAFF.

This clone was seen a handful of times. The chain recombines TRBV27 with TRBJ1-1; TRBD1 matches at 7 bases. The CDR3 sequence is 18 residues long. Germline assignment: CDR1 MNHEY and CDR2 SMNVEV (reference sequence). V lost 2 bases to trimming and J lost 0 bases; unmatched junction nucleotides: 12. The CDR3 DNA follows: TGTGCCAGCAGTTTAGACCCTTGGCAGGGGGGAATGAACACTGAAGCTTTCTTT. Protein sequence: CASSLDPWQGGMNTEAFF.

In this sample, this clone turned up a few times. The V call is TRBV18, the J call TRBJ2-2; the match to TRBD1 covers 8 bases. Germline loops: CDR1 KGHSH, CDR2 LQKENI. CDR3 length: 17 residues. Trimming cost V 3 bases and J 5 bases; bases outside gene matches: 11. The CDR3 is CASSPKIPGQDTGELFF. The CDR3 DNA reads as TGTGCCAGCTCACCTAAAATCCCGGGACAGGATACCGGGGAGCTGTTTTTT.

The chain uses TRBV27 and TRBJ1-5; D possibly corresponds to TRBD1 (6 bases). The CDR3 is 17 amino acids. V was clipped by 5 bases and J by 7 bases, with 24 bases between them. The germline gives CDR1 MNHEY, CDR2 SMNVEV (reference sequence). The CDR3 nucleotides are TGTGCCAGCAGTCCTACTGAACAGGGACTACTTGGACAGCCCCAGCATTTT. This sequence encodes CASSPTEQGLLGQPQHF.

The V gene is TRBV5-6, the J gene TRBJ1-2; 8 bases agree with TRBD1. The CDR3 spans 15 residues. Per the germline V gene, CDR1 is SGHDT and CDR2 is YYEEEE. V gave up 3 bases and J gave up 4 bases; unmatched junction bases: 8. The CDR3: CASSSLNDRGYGYTF. The CDR3 coding sequence is TGTGCCAGCAGCTCTTTGAACGACAGGGGCTATGGCTACACCTTC.

V and J are TRBV30 and TRBJ1-1; D gene unclear. The CDR3 totals 12 residues. Between the trimmed V and J ends, which lost 2 bases and 8 bases, there was a span of 12 bases. Looked up from germline, CDR1 is GTSNPN and CDR2 is SVGIG (reference sequence). Here the CDR3 DNA reads TGTGCCTGGAGTTTAGTAGGGAGAGAAGCTTTCTTT. Protein sequence: CAWSLVGREAFF.

The chain has TRBV18 and TRBJ2-2; 7 bases fit TRBD1. The CDR3 is 16 residues long. The germline gives CDR1 KGHSH, CDR2 LQKENI. V gave up 6 bases and J gave up 6 bases; unmatched junction bases: 13. The CDR3 sequence is CASSPSATGIPGELFF. CDR3 bases: TGTGCCAGCTCTCCATCAGCGACAGGGATTCCCGGGGAGCTGTTTTTT.

The genes are TRBV12-5 and TRBJ2-1, with unresolved D. The CDR3 runs to 12 residues. Germline V gene data show CDR1 as LGHNT and CDR2 as FRNRAP. V was cut by 5 bases and J by 3 bases, with 5 bases left in between. The DNA for the CDR3 is TGTGCTAGTGGTCGTAACTACAATGAGCAGTTCTTC. Translating gives CASGRNYNEQFF.

This sequence joins TRBV30 and TRBJ2-7; D might be TRBD2 (5 bases). Per germline, CDR1 GTSNPN and CDR2 SVGIG (reference sequence). The CDR3 loop spans 12 amino acids. V was shortened by 0 bases and J by 4 bases, with 7 bases between the two germline ends. The DNA of the CDR3 is TGTGCCTGGAGTGTATCGGGGTACGAGCAGTACTTC. It yields the protein CAWSVSGYEQYF. The full variable domain, with the rest looked up from reference TRBV30 and TRBJ2-7, is SQTIHQWPATLVQPVGSPLSLECTVEGTSNPNLYWYRQAAGRGLQLLFYSVGIGQISSEVPQNLSASRPQDRQFILSSKKLLLSDSGFYLCAWSVSGYEQYFGPGTRLTVT.

The CDR3 is CASSQHGQGTNYGYTF. CDR3 nucleotides: TGCGCCAGCAGCCAACACGGACAGGGGACCAACTATGGCTACACCTTC. V usage is TRBV4-1 and J usage is TRBJ1-2; TRBD1 agrees at 9 bases. This CDR3 spans 16 amino acids. CDR1 MGHRA and CDR2 YSYEKL come from the germline V gene. V trimming: 2 bases; J trimming: 2 bases; junction bases outside the gene matches: 6.

This clone was seen more than once but under ten times. The rearrangement uses TRBV30 and TRBJ1-5; D perhaps matches TRBD1 (5 bases). The CDR3 spans 12 residues. V lost 0 bases, J lost 11 bases, and 11 bases lay in between. Germline V CDR1 and CDR2: GTSNPN, SVGIG (reference sequence). The CDR3 DNA is TGTGCCTGGAGTGTAGGAGGGGAAGCCCAGCATTTT. It codes for CAWSVGGEAQHF.

This clone was seen only a few times. The V call is TRBV4-1, the J call TRBJ2-7; 9 nucleotides line up with TRBD1. Germline trimming cut 1 base from V and 4 bases from J; bases unmatched to any gene: 5. The CDR3 consists of 15 residues. Germline V gives CDR1 MGHRA, CDR2 YSYEKL. CDR3 sequence reads: CASSQVGTGIYEQYF. The CDR3 region has the DNA TGCGCCAGCAGCCAAGTGGGGACAGGGATTTACGAGCAGTACTTC.

The chain couples TRBV7-2 to TRBJ1-1; D is ambiguous. The CDR3 totals 16 residues. V lost 6 bases and J lost 4, with 21 bases in between. Per germline, CDR1 SGHTA and CDR2 FQGNSA. The CDR3 is CASSRDTARRPTEAFF. The CDR3 bases are TGTGCCAGCAGTCGCGATACCGCGCGGAGGCCCACTGAAGCTTTCTTT.

The chain carries TRBV2 and TRBJ1-2, with 9 bases identical to TRBD1. Trimming took 10 bases from V and 3 from J; bases not matched to a gene: 6. CDR3 length: 13 amino acids. Germline V gene sequence: CDR1 SNHLY, CDR2 FYNNEI. CDR3 DNA: TGTGCCACCGGGACAGGGAGGGACTATGGCTACACCTTC. It is translated as CATGTGRDYGYTF.

This rearrangement joins TRBV2 to TRBJ2-3, with TRBD1 matching 8 bases. V shed 5 bases, J shed 0 bases, and the junction held 7 bases outside the gene matches. CDR1 is SNHLY and CDR2 is FYNNEI in the germline V gene. The CDR3 totals 16 residues. The CDR3 spells CASSPGTGGSTDTQYF. Here the CDR3 DNA reads TGTGCCAGCAGTCCCGGGACAGGAGGAAGCACAGATACGCAGTATTTT.

The chain employs TRBV11-2 and TRBJ2-1; perhaps TRBD1 as D (5 bases). CDR3 length equals 14 residues. The V end lost 8 bases, the J end lost 6 bases, and 17 bases lay between the germline ends. The V gene's germline CDR1 is SGHAT and CDR2 FQNNGV. Here the CDR3 DNA reads TGTGCCAGCTCCTTGGGGCAGTTTTCCAATGAGCAGTTCTTC. The encoded protein is CASSLGQFSNEQFF. Filled out from reference TRBV11-2 and TRBJ2-1, the complete variable domain reads EAGVAQSPRYKIIEKRQSVAFWCNPISGHATLYWYQQILGQGPKLLIQFQNNGVVDDSQLPKDRFSAERLKGVDSTLKIQPAKLEDSAVYLCASSLGQFSNEQFFGPGTRLTVL.

A few counts support this clone. Here the CDR3 reads CAWSVVGQRNQPQHF. The CDR3 nucleotides are TGTGCCTGGAGTGTGGTTGGACAGCGAAATCAGCCCCAGCATTTT. The chain carries TRBV30 and TRBJ1-5; a weak D match, TRBD1 (6 bases). Germline CDR1 is GTSNPN and CDR2 is SVGIG (reference sequence). This CDR3 spans 15 amino acids. With 0 bases removed from V and 4 bases from J, the gap between germline ends came to 13 bases.

This chain joins TRBV5-1 and TRBJ1-4; unclear D gene. Trimming left V 4 bases short and J 0 bases short, with 10 bases between. The CDR3 spans 15 residues. Germline CDR1 SGHRS, CDR2 YFSETQ. The CDR3 bases are TGCGCCAGCAGCAAACAGCACCCAACTAATGAAAAACTGTTTTTT. Translation gives CASSKQHPTNEKLFF.

CDR3 coding DNA: TGTGCCAGCAGCTCGGGACAGAGCAATCAGCCCCAGCATTTT. Amino acid sequence: CASSSGQSNQPQHF. The chain is built from TRBV28 and TRBJ1-5; 7 nucleotides align to TRBD1. CDR1 and CDR2 from the germline V gene are MDHEN and SYDVKM. This CDR3 has 14 amino acids. Unmatched junction bases numbered 3, after V lost 6 bases and J lost 1 base.

This clone appeared many times. The V gene is TRBV14, the J gene TRBJ2-1; TRBD2 matches 7 bases. The length of the CDR3 is 12 residues. V shed 6 bases and J 9 bases; nucleotides not matched to a gene: 5. Looked up from germline, CDR1 is SGHDN and CDR2 is FVKESK. This CDR3 reads CASSISGAEQFF. Written as DNA, the CDR3 is TGTGCCAGCAGTATAAGCGGGGCTGAGCAGTTCTTC.

This chain links TRBV11-2 with TRBJ1-3, with 7 bases that match TRBD1. V was clipped by 5 bases and J by 0 bases; unmatched bases: 13. The CDR3 covers 18 residues. Looked up from germline, CDR1 is SGHAT and CDR2 is FQNNGV. CDR3 protein: CASSRTTGPNRSGNTIYF. The DNA of the CDR3 is TGTGCCAGCAGCCGAACGACAGGGCCAAACCGCTCTGGAAACACCATATATTTT.

The J gene is TRBJ1-2, the V gene TRBV18, with TRBD1 identical over 9 bases. This CDR3 region has 16 residues. Germline V CDR1 and CDR2: KGHSH, LQKENI. J gave up 2 bases and V 2 bases, and 6 bases lay outside the gene matches. This CDR3 is CASSPGGTGRNYGYTF. CDR3 DNA: TGTGCCAGCTCACCAGGTGGGACAGGGAGAAACTATGGCTACACCTTC.

This clone was counted only a few times. J is TRBJ1-6 and V is TRBV3-1 (or the pseudogene TRBV3-2); 9 bases align to TRBD1. The germline gives CDR1 LGHDT, CDR2 YNNKEL (reference sequence). This CDR3 is 16 amino acids long. J gave up 8 bases and V 2 bases, and 7 bases lay outside the gene matches. The CDR3 here is CASSQRSGTGHSPLHF. CDR3 DNA sequence: TGTGCCAGCAGCCAACGATCCGGGACAGGGCATTCACCCCTCCACTTT.

The chain carries TRBV15 and TRBJ2-7, with TRBD2 as a possible D gene (6 bases). The germline gives CDR1 LNHNV, CDR2 YYDKDF (reference sequence). The CDR3 runs to 16 residues. Between the trimmed V and J ends, which lost 1 base and 0 bases, there was a span of 13 bases. The DNA of the CDR3 is TGTGCCACCAGCAGAGGTGGTGGGGGGAGCTCCTACGAGCAGTACTTC. Translated, it gives CATSRGGGGSSYEQYF.